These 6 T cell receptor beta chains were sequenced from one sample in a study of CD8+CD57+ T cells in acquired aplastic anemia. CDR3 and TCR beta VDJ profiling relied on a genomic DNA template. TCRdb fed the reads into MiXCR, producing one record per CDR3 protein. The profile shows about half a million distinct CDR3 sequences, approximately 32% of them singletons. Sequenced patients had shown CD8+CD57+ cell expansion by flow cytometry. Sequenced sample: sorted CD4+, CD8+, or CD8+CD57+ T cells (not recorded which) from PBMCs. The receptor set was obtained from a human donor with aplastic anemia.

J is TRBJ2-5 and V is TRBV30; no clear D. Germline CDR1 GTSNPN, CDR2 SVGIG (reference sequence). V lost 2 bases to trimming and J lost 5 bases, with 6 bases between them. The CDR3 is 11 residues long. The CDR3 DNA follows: TGTGCCTGGAGTTCTGAGGAGACCCAGTACTTC. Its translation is CAWSSEETQYF.

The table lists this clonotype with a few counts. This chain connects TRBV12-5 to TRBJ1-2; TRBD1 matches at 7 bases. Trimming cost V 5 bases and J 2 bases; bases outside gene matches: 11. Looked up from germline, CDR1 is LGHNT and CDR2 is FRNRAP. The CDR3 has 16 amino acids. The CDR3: CASGRVQGLQNYGYTF. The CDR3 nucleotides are TGTGCTAGTGGTCGCGTACAGGGGCTTCAAAACTATGGCTACACCTTC. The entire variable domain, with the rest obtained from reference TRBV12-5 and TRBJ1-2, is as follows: DARVTQTPRHKVTEMGQEVTMRCQPILGHNTVFWYRQTMMQGLELLAYFRNRAPLDDSGMPKDRFSAEMPDATLATLKIQPSEPRDSAVYFCASGRVQGLQNYGYTFGSGTRLTVV.

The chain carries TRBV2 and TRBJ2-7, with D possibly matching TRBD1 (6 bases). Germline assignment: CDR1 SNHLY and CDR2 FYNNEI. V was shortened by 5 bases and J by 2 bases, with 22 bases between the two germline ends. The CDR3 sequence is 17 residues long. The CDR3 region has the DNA TGTGCCAGCAGTCCCTTCGCCGACAGGACCGTTACCTACGAGCAGTACTTC. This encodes CASSPFADRTVTYEQYF. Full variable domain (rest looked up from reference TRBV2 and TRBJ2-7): EPEVTQTPSHQVTQMGQEVILRCVPISNHLYFYWYRQILGQKVEFLVSFYNNEISEKSEIFDDQFSVERPDGSNFTLKIRSTKLEDSAMYFCASSPFADRTVTYEQYFGPGTRLTVT.

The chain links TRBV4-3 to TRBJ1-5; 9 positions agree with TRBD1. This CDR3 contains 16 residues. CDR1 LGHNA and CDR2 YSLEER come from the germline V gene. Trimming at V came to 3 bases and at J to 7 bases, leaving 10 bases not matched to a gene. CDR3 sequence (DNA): TGCGCCAGCAGCCAGGAGACAGGGGGTGTAGAACAGCCCCAGCATTTT. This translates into CASSQETGGVEQPQHF.

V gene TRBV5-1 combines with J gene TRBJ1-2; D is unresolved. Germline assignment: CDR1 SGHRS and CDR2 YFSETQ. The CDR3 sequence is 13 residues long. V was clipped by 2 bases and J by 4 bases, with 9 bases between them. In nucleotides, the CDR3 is TGCGCCAGCAGCTTCGAGGAGGTCTATGGCTACACCTTC. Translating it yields CASSFEEVYGYTF.

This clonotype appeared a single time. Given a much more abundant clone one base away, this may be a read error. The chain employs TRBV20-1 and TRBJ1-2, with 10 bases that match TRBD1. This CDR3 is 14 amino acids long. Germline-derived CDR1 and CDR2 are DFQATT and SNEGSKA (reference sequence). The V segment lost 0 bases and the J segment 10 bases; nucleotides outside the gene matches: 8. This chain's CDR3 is CSAREGQGIDDYTF. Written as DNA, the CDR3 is TGCAGTGCTAGAGAGGGACAGGGGATTGATGACTACACCTTC.